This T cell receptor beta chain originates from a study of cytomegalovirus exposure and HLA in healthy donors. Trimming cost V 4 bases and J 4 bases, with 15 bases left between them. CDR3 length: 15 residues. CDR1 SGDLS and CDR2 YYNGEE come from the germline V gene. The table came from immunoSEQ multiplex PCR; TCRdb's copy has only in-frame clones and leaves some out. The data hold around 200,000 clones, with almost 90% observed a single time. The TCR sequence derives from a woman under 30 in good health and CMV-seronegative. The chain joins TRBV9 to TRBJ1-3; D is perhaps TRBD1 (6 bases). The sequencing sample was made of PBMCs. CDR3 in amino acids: CASSTSGAGGNTIYF. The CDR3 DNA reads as TGTGCCAGCAGCACGTCAGGGGCGGGCGGAAACACCATATATTTT.